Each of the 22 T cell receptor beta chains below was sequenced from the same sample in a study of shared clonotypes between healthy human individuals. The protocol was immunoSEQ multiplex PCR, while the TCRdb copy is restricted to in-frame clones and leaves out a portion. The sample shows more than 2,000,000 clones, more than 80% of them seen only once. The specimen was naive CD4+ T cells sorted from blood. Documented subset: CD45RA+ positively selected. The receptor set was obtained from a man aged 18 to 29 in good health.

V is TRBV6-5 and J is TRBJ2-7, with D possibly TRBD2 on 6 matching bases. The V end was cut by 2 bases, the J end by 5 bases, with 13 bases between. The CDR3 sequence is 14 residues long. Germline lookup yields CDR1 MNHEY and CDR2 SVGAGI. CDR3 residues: CASSYGGVVNEQYF. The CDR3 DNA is TGTGCCAGCAGTTACGGAGGGGTAGTCAACGAGCAGTACTTC.

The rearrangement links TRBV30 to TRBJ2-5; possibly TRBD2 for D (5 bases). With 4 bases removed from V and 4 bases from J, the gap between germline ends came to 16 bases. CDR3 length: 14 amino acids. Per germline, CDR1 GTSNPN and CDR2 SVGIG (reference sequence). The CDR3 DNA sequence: TGTGCCTGGAACGAGAGGGCGAGTGTAGAGACCCAGTACTTC. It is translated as CAWNERASVETQYF.

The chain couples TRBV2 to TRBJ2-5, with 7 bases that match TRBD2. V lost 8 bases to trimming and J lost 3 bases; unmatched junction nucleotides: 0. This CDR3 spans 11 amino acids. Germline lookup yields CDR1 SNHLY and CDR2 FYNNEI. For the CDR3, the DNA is TGTGCCAGCGGGGGGGAAGAGACCCAGTACTTC. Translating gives CASGGEETQYF.

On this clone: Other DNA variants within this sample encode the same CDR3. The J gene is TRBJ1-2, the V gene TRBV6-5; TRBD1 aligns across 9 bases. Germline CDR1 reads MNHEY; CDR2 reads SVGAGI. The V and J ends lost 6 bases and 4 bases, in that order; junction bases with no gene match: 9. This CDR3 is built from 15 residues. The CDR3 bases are TGTGCCAGCAGCCGTGGACAGGGGAAGGGCTATGGCTACACCTTC. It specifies CASSRGQGKGYGYTF.

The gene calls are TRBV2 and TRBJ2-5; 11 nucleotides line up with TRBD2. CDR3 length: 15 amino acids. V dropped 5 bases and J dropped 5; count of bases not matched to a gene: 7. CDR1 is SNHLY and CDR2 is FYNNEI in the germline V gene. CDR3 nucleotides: TGTGCCAGCAGTAGGAATAGCGGGGGGGCTGAGACCCAGTACTTC. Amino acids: CASSRNSGGAETQYF.

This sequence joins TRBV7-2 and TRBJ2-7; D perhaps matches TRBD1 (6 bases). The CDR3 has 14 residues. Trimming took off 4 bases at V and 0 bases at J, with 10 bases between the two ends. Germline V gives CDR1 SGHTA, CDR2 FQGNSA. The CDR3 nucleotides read TGTGCCAGCAGCTCGGACAGCTACTCCTACGAGCAGTACTTC. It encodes CASSSDSYSYEQYF.

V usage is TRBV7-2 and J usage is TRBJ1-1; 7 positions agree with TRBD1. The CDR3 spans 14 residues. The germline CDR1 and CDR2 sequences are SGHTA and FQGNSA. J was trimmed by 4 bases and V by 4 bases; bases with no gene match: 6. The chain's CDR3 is CASSYSDRVTEAFF. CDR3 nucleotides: TGTGCCAGCAGCTACTCTGACAGGGTCACTGAAGCTTTCTTT.

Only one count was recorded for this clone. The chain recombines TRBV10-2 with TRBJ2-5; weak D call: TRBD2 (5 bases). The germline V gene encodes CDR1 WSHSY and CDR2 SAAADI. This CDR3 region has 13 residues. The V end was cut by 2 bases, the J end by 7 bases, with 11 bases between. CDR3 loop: CASSENERVTQYF. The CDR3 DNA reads TGCGCCAGCAGTGAGAACGAGAGGGTGACCCAGTACTTC.

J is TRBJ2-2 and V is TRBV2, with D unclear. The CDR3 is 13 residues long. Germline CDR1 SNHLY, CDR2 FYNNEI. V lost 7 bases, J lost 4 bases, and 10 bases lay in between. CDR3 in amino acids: CASIGQITGELFF. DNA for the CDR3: TGTGCCAGCATCGGGCAGATCACCGGGGAGCTGTTTTTT.

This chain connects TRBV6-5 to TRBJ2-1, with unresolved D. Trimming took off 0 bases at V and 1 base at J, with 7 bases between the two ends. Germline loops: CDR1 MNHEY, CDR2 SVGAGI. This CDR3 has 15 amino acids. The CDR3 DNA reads TGTGCCAGCAGTTACTCGGGCCTTTCCTACAATGAGCAGTTCTTC. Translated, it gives CASSYSGLSYNEQFF.

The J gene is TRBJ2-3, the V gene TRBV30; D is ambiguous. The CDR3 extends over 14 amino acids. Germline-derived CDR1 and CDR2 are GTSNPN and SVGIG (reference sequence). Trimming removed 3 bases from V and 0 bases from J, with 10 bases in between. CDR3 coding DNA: TGTGCCTGGAGCGGCCGGGCTAGCACAGATACGCAGTATTTT. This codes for CAWSGRASTDTQYF.

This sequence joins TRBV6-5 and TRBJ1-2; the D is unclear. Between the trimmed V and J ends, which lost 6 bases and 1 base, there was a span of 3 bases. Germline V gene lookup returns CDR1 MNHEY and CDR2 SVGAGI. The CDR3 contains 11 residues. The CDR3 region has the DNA TGTGCCAGCAGCAATAACTATGGCTACACCTTC. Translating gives CASSNNYGYTF.

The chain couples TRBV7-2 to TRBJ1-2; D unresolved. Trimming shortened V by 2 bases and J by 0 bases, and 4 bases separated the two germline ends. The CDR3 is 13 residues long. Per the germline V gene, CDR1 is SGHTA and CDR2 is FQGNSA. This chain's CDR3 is CASSLQSNYGYTF. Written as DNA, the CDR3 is TGTGCCAGCAGCTTACAGTCTAACTATGGCTACACCTTC.

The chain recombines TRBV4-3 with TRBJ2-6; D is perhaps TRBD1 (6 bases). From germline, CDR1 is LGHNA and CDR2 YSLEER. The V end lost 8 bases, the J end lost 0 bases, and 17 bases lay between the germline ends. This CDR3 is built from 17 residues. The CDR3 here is CASGIQGLLSGANVLTF. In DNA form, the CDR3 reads TGCGCCAGCGGGATACAGGGCCTACTCTCTGGGGCCAACGTCCTGACTTTC.

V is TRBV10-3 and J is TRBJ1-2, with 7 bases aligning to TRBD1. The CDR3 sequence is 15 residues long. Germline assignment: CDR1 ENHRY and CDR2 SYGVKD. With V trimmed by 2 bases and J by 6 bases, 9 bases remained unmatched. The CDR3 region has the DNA TGTGCCATCAGTGAGGAAAGGGGGCGAATGGATGGCTACACCTTC. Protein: CAISEERGRMDGYTF.

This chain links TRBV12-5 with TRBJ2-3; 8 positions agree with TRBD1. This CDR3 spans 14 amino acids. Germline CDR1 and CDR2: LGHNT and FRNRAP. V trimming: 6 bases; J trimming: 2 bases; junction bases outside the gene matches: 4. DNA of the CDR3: TGTGCTAGTGGACTGACAGGGGCCACAGATACGCAGTATTTT. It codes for CASGLTGATDTQYF.

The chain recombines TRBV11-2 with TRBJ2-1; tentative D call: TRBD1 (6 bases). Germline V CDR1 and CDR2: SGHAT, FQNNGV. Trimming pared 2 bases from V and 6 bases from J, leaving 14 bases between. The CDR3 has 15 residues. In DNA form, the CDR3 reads TGTGCCAGCAGCTTATGGTCCCAGGGGAGCAATGAGCAGTTCTTC. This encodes CASSLWSQGSNEQFF.

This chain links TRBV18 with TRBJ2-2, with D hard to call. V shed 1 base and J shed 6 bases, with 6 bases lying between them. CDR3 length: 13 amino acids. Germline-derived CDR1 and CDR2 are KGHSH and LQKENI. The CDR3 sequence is CASSPLKAGELFF. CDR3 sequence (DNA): TGTGCCAGCTCACCACTCAAGGCCGGGGAGCTGTTTTTT.

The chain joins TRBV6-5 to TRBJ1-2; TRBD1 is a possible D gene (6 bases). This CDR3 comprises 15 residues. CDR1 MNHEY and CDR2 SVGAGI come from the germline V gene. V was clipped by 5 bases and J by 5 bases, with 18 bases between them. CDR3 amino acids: CASSKTGAGGYGYTF. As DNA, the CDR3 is TGTGCCAGCAGTAAGACAGGAGCTGGCGGGTATGGCTACACCTTC.

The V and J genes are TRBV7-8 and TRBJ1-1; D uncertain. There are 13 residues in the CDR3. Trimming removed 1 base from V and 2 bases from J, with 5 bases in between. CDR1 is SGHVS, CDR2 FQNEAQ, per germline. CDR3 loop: CASSLEVNTEAFF. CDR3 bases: TGTGCCAGCAGCTTAGAGGTCAACACTGAAGCTTTCTTT. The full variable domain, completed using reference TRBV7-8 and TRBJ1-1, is GAGVSQSPRYKVAKRGQDVALRCDPISGHVSLFWYQQALGQGPEFLTYFQNEAQLDKSGLPSDRFFAERPEGSVSTLKIQRTQQEDSAVYLCASSLEVNTEAFFGQGTRLTVV.

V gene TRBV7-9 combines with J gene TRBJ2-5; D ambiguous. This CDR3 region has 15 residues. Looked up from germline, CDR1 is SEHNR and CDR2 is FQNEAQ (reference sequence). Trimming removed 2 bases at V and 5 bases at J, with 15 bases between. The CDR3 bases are TGTGCCAGCAGCTTATCCCCCGGTTTTAGGGAGACCCAGTACTTC. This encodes CASSLSPGFRETQYF.

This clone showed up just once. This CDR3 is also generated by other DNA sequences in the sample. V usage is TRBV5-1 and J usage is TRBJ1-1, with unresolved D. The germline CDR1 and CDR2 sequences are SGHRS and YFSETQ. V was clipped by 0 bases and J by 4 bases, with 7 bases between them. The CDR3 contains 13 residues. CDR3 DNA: TGCGCCAGCAGCTTGGTCTCTGGCACTGAAGCTTTCTTT. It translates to CASSLVSGTEAFF.